The source of this T cell receptor (beta chain) is a study of T-cell reconstitution after alpha-beta-depleted transplantation in children. This clonotype was seen ten or more times. Preparation of the TCRbeta library was carried out with unique molecular identifiers. TCRdb passed the PCR reads through MiXCR, listing each CDR3 protein once. This sample has roughly 610,000 distinct CDR3 sequences, with roughly a tenth found just once. Per the germline V gene, CDR1 is DFQATT and CDR2 is SNEGSKA (reference sequence). This CDR3 is built from 15 residues. V lost 3 bases and J lost 3; bases outside the gene matches: 9.

The sequencing used PBMCs from the stem cell graft donor, collected from the stem cell graft. The chain carries TRBV20-1 and TRBJ2-3; 7 bases fit TRBD2. This sequence was found in a human donor who donated a stem cell graft to a child with acute myeloid leukemia. The CDR3 reads CSARHGGSKTDTQYF. In DNA form, the CDR3 reads TGCAGTGCTAGGCACGGCGGGAGTAAGACAGATACGCAGTATTTT.